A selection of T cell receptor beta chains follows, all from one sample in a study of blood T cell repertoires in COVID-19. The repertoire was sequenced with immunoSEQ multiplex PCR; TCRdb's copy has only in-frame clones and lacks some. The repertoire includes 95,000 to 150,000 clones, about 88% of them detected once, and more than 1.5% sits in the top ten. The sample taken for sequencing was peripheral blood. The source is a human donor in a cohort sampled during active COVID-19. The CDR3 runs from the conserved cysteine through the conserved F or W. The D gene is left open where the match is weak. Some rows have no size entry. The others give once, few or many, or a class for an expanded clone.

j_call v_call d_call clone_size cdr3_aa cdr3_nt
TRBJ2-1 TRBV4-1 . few CASSQVDGANEQFF TGCGCCAGCAGCCAAGTCGATGGGGCCAATGAGCAGTTCTTC
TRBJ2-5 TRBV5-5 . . CASSWGVGETQYF TGTGCCAGCAGCTGGGGGGTCGGAGAGACCCAGTACTTC
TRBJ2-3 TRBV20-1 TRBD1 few CSAGTGRTQYF TGCAGTGCTGGGACAGGGCGTACGCAGTATTTT
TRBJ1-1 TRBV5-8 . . CASSLAGMGNTEAFF TGTGCCAGCAGCTTGGCAGGTATGGGGAACACTGAAGCTTTCTTT
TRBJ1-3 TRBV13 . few CASSQEVSGNTIYF TGTGCCAGCAGCCAGGAAGTCTCTGGAAACACCATATATTTT
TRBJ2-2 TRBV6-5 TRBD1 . CASTSIQGATGELFF TGTGCCAGCACATCGATACAGGGGGCGACCGGGGAGCTGTTTTTT
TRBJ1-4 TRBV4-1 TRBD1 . CASSTGQAVEKLFF TGCGCCAGCAGCACCGGACAGGCGGTGGAAAAACTGTTTTTT
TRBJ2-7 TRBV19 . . CASSIMGGGGYEQYF TGTGCCAGTAGTATCATGGGGGGAGGAGGCTACGAGCAGTACTTC
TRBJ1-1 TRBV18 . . CASSRATGLNTEAFF TGTGCCAGCTCACGAGCGACAGGACTGAACACTGAAGCTTTCTTT
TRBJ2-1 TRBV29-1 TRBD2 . CSVEGEILAGGTNNEQFF TGCAGCGTTGAAGGGGAAATACTAGCGGGAGGAACTAACAATGAGCAGTTCTTC
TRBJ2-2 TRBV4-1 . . CASSQDGDGTGELFF TGCGCCAGCAGCCAAGATGGAGACGGGACCGGGGAGCTGTTTTTT
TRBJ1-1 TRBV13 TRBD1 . CASRNRGRGTEAFF TGTGCCAGCAGGAACAGGGGGCGCGGTACTGAAGCTTTCTTT
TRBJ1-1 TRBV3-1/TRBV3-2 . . CASSPTSLPLLNREAFF TGTGCCAGCAGCCCTACCTCTTTGCCGCTCTTAAACAGGGAAGCTTTCTTT
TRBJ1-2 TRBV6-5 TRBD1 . CASSYSRTGENYGYTF TGTGCCAGCAGTTACTCCCGGACAGGGGAGAACTATGGCTACACCTTC